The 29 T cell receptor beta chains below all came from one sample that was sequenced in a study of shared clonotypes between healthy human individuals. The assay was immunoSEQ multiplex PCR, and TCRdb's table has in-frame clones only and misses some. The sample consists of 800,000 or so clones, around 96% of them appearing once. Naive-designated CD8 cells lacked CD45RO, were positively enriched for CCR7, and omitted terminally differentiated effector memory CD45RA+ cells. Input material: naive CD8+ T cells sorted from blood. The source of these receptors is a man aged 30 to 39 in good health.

Here the CDR3 DNA reads TGTGCCAGCAGCCTCCGGGACAGATTCATCAATGAGCAGTTCTTC. Protein product: CASSLRDRFINEQFF. V usage is TRBV14 and J usage is TRBJ2-1; 7 bases match TRBD1. Per the germline V gene, CDR1 is SGHDN and CDR2 is FVKESK. V lost 4 bases, J lost 6 bases, and 9 bases stayed unmatched. The length of the CDR3 is 15 residues. The variable domain in full, completed from reference TRBV14 and TRBJ2-1, reads EAGVTQFPSHSVIEKGQTVTLRCDPISGHDNLYWYRRVMGKEIKFLLHFVKESKQDESGMPNNRFLAERTGGTYSTLKVQPAELEDSGVYFCASSLRDRFINEQFFGPGTRLTVL.

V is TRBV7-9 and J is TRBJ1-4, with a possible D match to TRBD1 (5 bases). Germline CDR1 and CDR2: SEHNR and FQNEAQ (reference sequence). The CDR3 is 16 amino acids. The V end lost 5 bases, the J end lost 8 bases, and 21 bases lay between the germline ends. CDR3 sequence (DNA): TGTGCCAGCAGCCCACCCCGGACATCAATGGGGGAAAAACTGTTTTTT. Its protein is CASSPPRTSMGEKLFF.

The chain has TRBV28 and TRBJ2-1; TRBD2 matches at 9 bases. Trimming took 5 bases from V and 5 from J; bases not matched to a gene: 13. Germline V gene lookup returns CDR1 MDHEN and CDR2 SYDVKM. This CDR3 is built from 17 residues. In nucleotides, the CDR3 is TGTGCCAGCAGTACTATCCCGCGGGCTAGCGGGAACAATGAGCAGTTCTTC. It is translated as CASSTIPRASGNNEQFF.

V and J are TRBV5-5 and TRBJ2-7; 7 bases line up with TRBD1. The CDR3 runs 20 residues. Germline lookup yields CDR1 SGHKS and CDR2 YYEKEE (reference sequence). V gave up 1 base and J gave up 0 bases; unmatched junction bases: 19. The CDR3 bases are TGTGCCAGCAGCTTGAGGCCCGGAGACAGGGAATACTCGAGCTCCTACGAGCAGTACTTC. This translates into CASSLRPGDREYSSSYEQYF.

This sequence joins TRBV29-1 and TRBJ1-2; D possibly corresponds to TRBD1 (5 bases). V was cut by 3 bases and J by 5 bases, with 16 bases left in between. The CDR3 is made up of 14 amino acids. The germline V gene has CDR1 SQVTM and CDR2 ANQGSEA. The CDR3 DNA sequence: TGCAGCGTTGAGGGCAGGGTGGGGGAGTATGGCTACACCTTC. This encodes CSVEGRVGEYGYTF.

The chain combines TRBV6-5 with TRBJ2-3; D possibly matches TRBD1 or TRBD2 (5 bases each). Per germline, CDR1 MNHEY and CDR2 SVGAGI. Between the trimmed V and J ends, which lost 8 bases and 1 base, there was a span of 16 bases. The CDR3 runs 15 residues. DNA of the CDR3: TGTGCCAGCGGCTTGGGGGTTAGCGGCACAGATACGCAGTATTTT. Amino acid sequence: CASGLGVSGTDTQYF.

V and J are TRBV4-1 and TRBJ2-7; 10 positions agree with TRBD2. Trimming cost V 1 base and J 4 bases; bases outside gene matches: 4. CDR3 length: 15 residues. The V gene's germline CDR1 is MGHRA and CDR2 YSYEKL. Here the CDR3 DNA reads TGCGCCAGCAGCCAAGGAGCGGGAGGGCTATACGAGCAGTACTTC. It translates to CASSQGAGGLYEQYF.

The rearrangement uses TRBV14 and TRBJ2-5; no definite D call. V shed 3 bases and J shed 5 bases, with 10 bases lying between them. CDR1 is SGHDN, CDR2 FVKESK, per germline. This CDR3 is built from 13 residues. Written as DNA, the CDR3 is TGTGCCAGCAGCCATAAGACCGCTGAGACCCAGTACTTC. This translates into CASSHKTAETQYF. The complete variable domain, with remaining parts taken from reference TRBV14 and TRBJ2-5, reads EAGVTQFPSHSVIEKGQTVTLRCDPISGHDNLYWYRRVMGKEIKFLLHFVKESKQDESGMPNNRFLAERTGGTYSTLKVQPAELEDSGVYFCASSHKTAETQYFGPGTRLLVL.

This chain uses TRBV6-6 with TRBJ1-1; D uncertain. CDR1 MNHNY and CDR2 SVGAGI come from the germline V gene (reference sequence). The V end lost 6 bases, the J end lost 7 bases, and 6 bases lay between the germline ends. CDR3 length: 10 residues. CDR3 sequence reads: CASRASEAFF. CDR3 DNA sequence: TGTGCCAGCAGGGCCAGTGAAGCTTTCTTT.

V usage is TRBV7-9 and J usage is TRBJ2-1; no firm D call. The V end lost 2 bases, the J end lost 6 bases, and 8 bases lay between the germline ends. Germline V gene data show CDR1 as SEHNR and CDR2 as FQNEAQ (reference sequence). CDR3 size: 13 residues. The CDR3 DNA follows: TGTGCCAGCAGCTTATCCAAGCGCAATGAGCAGTTCTTC. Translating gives CASSLSKRNEQFF.

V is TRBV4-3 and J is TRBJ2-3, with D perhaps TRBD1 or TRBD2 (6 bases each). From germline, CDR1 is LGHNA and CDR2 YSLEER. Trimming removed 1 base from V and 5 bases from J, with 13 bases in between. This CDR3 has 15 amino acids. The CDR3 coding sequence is TGCGCCAGCAGCCAAGTAACCGGGGGCGGAGATACGCAGTATTTT. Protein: CASSQVTGGGDTQYF.

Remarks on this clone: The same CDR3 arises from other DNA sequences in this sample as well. CDR3 in amino acids: CASSLGTSGTDTQYF. As DNA, the CDR3 is TGTGCCAGCAGCTTGGGGACTAGCGGAACAGATACGCAGTATTTT. The gene calls are TRBV7-3 and TRBJ2-3; TRBD2 matches at 11 bases. V was clipped by 3 bases and J by 3 bases; unmatched bases: 2. The CDR3 runs 15 residues. Germline lookup yields CDR1 SGHTA and CDR2 FQGTGA.

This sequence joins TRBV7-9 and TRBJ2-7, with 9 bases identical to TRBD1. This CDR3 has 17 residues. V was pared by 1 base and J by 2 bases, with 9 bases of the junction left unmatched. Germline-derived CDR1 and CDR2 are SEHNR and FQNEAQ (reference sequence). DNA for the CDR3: TGTGCCAGCAGCTTAGAGGGCGACAGGGGGAGGACCTACGAGCAGTACTTC. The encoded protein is CASSLEGDRGRTYEQYF.

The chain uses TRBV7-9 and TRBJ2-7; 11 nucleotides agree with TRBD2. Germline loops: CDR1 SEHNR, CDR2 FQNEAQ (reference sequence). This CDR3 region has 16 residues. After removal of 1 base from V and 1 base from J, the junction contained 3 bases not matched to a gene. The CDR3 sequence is CASSLDASGRSYEQYF. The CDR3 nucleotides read TGTGCCAGCAGCTTAGACGCTAGCGGGAGGTCCTACGAGCAGTACTTC.

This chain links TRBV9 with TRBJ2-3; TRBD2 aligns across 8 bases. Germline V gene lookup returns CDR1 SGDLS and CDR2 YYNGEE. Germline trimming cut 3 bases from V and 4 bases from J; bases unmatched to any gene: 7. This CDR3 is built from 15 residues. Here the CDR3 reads CASSAAFGRADTQYF. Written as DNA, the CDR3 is TGTGCCAGCAGCGCCGCCTTCGGGAGGGCAGATACGCAGTATTTT.

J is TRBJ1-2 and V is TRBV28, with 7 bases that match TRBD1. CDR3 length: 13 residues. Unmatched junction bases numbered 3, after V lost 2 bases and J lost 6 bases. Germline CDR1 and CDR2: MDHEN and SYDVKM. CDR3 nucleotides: TGTGCCAGCAGTTTACAGGGGGTGGATGGCTACACCTTC. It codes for CASSLQGVDGYTF.

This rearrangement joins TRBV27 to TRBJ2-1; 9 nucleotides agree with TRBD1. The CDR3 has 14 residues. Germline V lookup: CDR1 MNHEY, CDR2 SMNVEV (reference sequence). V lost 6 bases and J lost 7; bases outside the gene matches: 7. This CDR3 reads CASRRGQGLNEQFF. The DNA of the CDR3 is TGTGCCAGCAGACGAGGACAGGGGTTGAATGAGCAGTTCTTC.

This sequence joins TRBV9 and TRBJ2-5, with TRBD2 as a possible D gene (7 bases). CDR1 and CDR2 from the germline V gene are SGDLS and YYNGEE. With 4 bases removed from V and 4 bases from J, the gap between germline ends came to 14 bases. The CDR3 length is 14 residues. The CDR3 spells CASSPTGGLETQYF. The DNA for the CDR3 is TGTGCCAGCAGCCCCACGGGGGGCCTAGAGACCCAGTACTTC.

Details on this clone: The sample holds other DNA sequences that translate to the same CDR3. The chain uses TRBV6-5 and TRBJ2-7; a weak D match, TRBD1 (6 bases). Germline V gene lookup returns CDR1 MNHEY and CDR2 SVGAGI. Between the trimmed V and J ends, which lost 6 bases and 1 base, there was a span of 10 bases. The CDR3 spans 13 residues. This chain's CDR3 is CASSLTGSYEQYF. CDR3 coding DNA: TGTGCCAGCAGCCTGACAGGTTCCTACGAGCAGTACTTC.

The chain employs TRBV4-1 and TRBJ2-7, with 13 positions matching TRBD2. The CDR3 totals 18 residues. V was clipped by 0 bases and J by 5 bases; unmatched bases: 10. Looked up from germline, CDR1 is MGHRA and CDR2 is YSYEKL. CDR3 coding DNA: TGCGCCAGCAGCCAAGAAGCGGGGACTAGCGGGATGAAAAACGAGCAGTACTTC. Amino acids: CASSQEAGTSGMKNEQYF.

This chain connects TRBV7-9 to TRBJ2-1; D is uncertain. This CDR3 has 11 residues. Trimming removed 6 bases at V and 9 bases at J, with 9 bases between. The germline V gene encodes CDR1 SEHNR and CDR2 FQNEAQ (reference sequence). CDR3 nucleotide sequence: TGTGCCAGCAGTCAAGTCCGTGAGCAGTTCTTC. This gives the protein CASSQVREQFF.

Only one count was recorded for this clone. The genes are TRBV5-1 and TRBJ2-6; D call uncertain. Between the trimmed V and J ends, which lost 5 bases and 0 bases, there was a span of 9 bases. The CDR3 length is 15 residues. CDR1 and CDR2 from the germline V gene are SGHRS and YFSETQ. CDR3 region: CASSPPNSGANVLTF. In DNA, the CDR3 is TGCGCCAGCAGTCCCCCAAACTCTGGGGCCAACGTCCTGACTTTC.

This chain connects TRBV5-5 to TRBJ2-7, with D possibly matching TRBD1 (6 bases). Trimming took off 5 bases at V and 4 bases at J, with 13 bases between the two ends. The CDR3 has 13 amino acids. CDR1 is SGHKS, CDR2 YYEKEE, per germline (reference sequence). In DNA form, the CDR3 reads TGTGCCAGCAGTATGATACAGGGATACGAGCAGTACTTC. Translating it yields CASSMIQGYEQYF.

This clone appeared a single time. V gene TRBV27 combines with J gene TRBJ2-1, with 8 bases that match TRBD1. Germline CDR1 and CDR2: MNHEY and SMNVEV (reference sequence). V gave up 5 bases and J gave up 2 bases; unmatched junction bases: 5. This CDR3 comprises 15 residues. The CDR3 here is CASSQDRDTYNEQFF. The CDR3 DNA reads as TGTGCCAGCAGTCAGGACAGGGACACCTACAATGAGCAGTTCTTC.

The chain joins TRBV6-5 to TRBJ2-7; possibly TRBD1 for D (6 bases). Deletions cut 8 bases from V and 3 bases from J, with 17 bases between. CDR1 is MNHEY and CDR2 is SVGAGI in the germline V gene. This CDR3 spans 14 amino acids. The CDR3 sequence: CASYSSNRVYEQYF. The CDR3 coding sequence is TGTGCCAGCTATTCGTCAAACAGGGTCTACGAGCAGTACTTC.

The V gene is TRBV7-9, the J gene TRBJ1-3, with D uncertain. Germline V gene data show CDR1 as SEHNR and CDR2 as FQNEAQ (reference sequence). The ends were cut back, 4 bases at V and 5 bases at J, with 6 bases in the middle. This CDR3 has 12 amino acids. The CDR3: CASSSDRNTIYF. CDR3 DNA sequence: TGTGCCAGCAGCTCAGACAGAAACACCATATATTTT.

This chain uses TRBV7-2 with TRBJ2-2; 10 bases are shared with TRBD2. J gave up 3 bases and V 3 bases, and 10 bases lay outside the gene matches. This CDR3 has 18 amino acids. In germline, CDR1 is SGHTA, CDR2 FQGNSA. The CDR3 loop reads CASSFRLAGVGHTGELFF. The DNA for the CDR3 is TGTGCCAGCAGCTTCAGGCTAGCGGGAGTGGGCCACACCGGGGAGCTGTTTTTT.

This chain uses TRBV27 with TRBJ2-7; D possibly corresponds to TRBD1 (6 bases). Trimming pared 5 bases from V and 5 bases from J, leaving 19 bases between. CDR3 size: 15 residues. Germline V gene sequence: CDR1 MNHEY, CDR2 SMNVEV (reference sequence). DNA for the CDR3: TGTGCCAGCAGTCTACTTAGGACAGTGGCGGACGAGCAGTACTTC. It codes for CASSLLRTVADEQYF.

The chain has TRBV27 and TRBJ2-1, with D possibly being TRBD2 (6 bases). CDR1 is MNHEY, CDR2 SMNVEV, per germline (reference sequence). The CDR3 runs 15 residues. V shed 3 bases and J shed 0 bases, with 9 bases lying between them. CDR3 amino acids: CASSFGGNSYNEQFF. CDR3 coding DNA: TGTGCCAGCAGTTTTGGCGGGAACTCCTACAATGAGCAGTTCTTC.